This T cell receptor beta chain was captured in a study of human T cells and chemical hapten exposure. Study summary: Variability of per-sample TCR yields stemmed mainly from small differences in pooled library volume. Findings and caveats of the study: DPC sensitization produced no change in TCRs with frequency above 1 in 1000.

This clonotype was observed many times. Its matching antigen is unknown. Described time point: healthy volunteer bleed at 6 weeks. RNA extraction used unfractionated whole blood as the source of total RNA. The library attached unique molecular identifiers to individual cDNA molecules. Each CDR3 protein is one row after TCRdb ran MiXCR on the RACE reads. This sample has about 65,000 distinct CDR3 sequences, with around 6.5% found just once. Trimming removed 4 bases from V and 7 bases from J, with 13 bases in between. CDR3 length: 13 amino acids. CDR1 and CDR2 (germline): SGHTA, FQGNSA. Sequenced sample: whole blood. This sequence originates from a female donor in good health. Some clones in this sample may be carry-over from other donors' samples. The gene calls are TRBV7-2 and TRBJ1-1; the D gene is possibly TRBD1 (5 bases). CDR3 sequence reads: CASSSQTVGEAFF. DNA of the CDR3: TGTGCCAGCAGCTCCCAGACAGTCGGTGAAGCTTTCTTT. Looking up the rest from reference TRBV7-2 and TRBJ1-1 gives the full variable domain: GAGVSQSPSNKVTEKGKDVELRCDPISGHTALYWYRQSLGQGLEFLIYFQGNSAPDKSGLPSDRFSAERTGGSVSTLTIQRTQQEDSAVYLCASSSQTVGEAFFGQGTRLTVV.